The 32 T cell receptor beta chains below come from one sample, sequenced in a study of blood T cell repertoires in COVID-19. The protocol was immunoSEQ multiplex PCR, while the TCRdb copy is restricted to in-frame clones and leaves out a portion. The sample records 120,000 or so clones, about 70% being singletons. Sequenced sample: peripheral blood. Source of these receptors: a woman aged 60-75 years with acute or convalescent COVID-19.

This chain connects TRBV15 to TRBJ1-3; D call uncertain. Germline assignment: CDR1 LNHNV and CDR2 YYDKDF (reference sequence). V lost 0 bases and J lost 1, with 4 bases in between. The CDR3 extends over 14 amino acids. This CDR3 reads CATSRDPSGNTIYF. The CDR3 DNA reads TGTGCCACCAGCAGAGATCCTTCTGGAAACACCATATATTTT.

This clone was seen only a few times. The chain joins TRBV19 to TRBJ1-4; 7 nucleotides agree with TRBD1. The CDR3 is made up of 14 amino acids. Germline V lookup: CDR1 LNHDA, CDR2 SQIVND (reference sequence). With V trimmed by 7 bases and J by 0 bases, 2 bases remained unmatched. The CDR3 DNA is TGTGCCAGTACGGGGACAGCAACTAATGAAAAACTGTTTTTT. It translates to CASTGTATNEKLFF.

The V and J genes are TRBV3-1 (or the pseudogene TRBV3-2) and TRBJ1-3; tentative D call: TRBD1 (5 bases). The V and J ends lost 4 bases and 2 bases respectively, with 15 bases between them. Germline-derived CDR1 and CDR2 are LGHDT and YNNKEL (reference sequence). CDR3 length: 16 amino acids. DNA for the CDR3: TGTGCCAGCAGCCTTGCGCAGGGAACGGCTGGAAACACCATATATTTT. As protein: CASSLAQGTAGNTIYF.

The V call is TRBV5-1, the J call TRBJ2-7; 10 bases agree with TRBD2. The germline CDR1 and CDR2 sequences are SGHRS and YFSETQ. V shed 3 bases and J 3 bases; nucleotides not matched to a gene: 3. The CDR3 runs to 14 residues. The CDR3 region is CASSSLAGGYEQYF. The CDR3 coding sequence is TGCGCCAGCAGCTCATTAGCGGGGGGCTACGAGCAGTACTTC.

The chain has TRBV7-2 and TRBJ1-5; D possibly corresponds to TRBD1 (6 bases). V lost 5 bases, J lost 5 bases, and 10 bases lay in between. Germline lookup yields CDR1 SGHTA and CDR2 FQGNSA. The CDR3 is 13 amino acids. The CDR3 coding sequence is TGTGCCAGCAGCGTGTACAGGGATCAGCCCCAGCATTTT. Residues: CASSVYRDQPQHF. The whole variable domain, remainder taken from reference TRBV7-2 and TRBJ1-5, is GAGVSQSPSNKVTEKGKDVELRCDPISGHTALYWYRQSLGQGLEFLIYFQGNSAPDKSGLPSDRFSAERTGGSVSTLTIQRTQQEDSAVYLCASSVYRDQPQHFGDGTRLSIL.

This clone has only a few counts. The V and J genes are TRBV28 and TRBJ1-5; unclear D gene. V was shortened by 6 bases and J by 5 bases, with 20 bases between the two germline ends. CDR1 and CDR2 (germline): MDHEN, SYDVKM. There are 16 residues in the CDR3. The chain's CDR3 is CASSLDGFRSDQPQHF. The CDR3 nucleotides are TGTGCCAGCAGCCTGGATGGTTTCAGGTCGGATCAGCCCCAGCATTTT.

The chain combines TRBV7-2 with TRBJ1-5, with TRBD1 matching over 11 bases. Trimming cost V 3 bases and J 5 bases; bases outside gene matches: 6. The CDR3 covers 16 residues. CDR1 is SGHTA, CDR2 FQGNSA, per germline. The CDR3 sequence is CASSLAGTGGYQPQHF. The DNA of the CDR3 is TGTGCCAGCAGCTTGGCCGGGACAGGGGGATATCAGCCCCAGCATTTT.

The CDR3 loop reads CASSPPGQGASYEQYF. In nucleotides, the CDR3 is TGTGCCAGCAGCCCTCCGGGACAGGGGGCCTCCTACGAGCAGTACTTC. The V and J genes are TRBV3-1 (or the pseudogene TRBV3-2) and TRBJ2-7; 12 nucleotides line up with TRBD1. There are 16 residues in the CDR3. Germline assignment: CDR1 LGHDT and CDR2 YNNKEL (reference sequence). J was trimmed by 0 bases and V by 4 bases; bases with no gene match: 4.

The chain uses TRBV29-1 and TRBJ1-2; 7 nucleotides align to TRBD1. V shed 7 bases, J shed 5 bases, and the junction held 10 bases outside the gene matches. The germline gives CDR1 SQVTM, CDR2 ANQGSEA. The CDR3 runs 13 residues. CDR3 nucleotide sequence: TGCAGCGGATTCGACAGGGTGGATTATGGCTACACCTTC. Its translation is CSGFDRVDYGYTF.

This clone has only a few counts. The rearrangement links TRBV20-1 to TRBJ1-6; TRBD1 might be the D (5 bases). The ends were cut back, 4 bases at V and 13 bases at J, with 23 bases in the middle. The CDR3 has 15 residues. The germline V gene has CDR1 DFQATT and CDR2 SNEGSKA (reference sequence). The chain's CDR3 is CSATEYSGTPQPLHF. The CDR3 nucleotides read TGCAGTGCTACTGAATACAGCGGGACCCCTCAGCCCCTCCACTTT.

This clone was counted between two and nine times. This chain connects TRBV20-1 to TRBJ1-2, with 7 bases lining up with TRBD1. This CDR3 region has 11 residues. CDR1 is DFQATT, CDR2 SNEGSKA, per germline (reference sequence). V lost 8 bases and J lost 4; bases outside the gene matches: 4. In DNA form, the CDR3 reads TGCAGTCTGGGACAGTCCTATGGCTACACCTTC. The encoded protein is CSLGQSYGYTF.

The rearrangement joins TRBV3-1 (or the pseudogene TRBV3-2) to TRBJ1-6, with D possibly matching TRBD1 (6 bases). The V end lost 7 bases, the J end lost 0 bases, and 10 bases lay between the germline ends. CDR1 and CDR2 from the germline V gene are LGHDT and YNNKEL (reference sequence). The CDR3 is 15 amino acids. CDR3 nucleotides: TGTGCCAGCAAGTACAGGGACTCCTATAATTCACCCCTCCACTTT. Amino acid sequence: CASKYRDSYNSPLHF.

In this sample, this clone turned up a few times. The chain links TRBV19 to TRBJ1-2, with no clear D. The V and J ends lost 0 bases and 12 bases respectively, with 14 bases between them. CDR3 length: 13 residues. The germline gives CDR1 LNHDA, CDR2 SQIVND (reference sequence). The CDR3 DNA sequence: TGTGCCAGTAGTATAGATCTTACATTCGGGGACACCTTC. Protein product: CASSIDLTFGDTF. Supplemented by reference TRBV19 and TRBJ1-2, the full variable domain reads DGGITQSPKYLFRKEGQNVTLSCEQNLNHDAMYWYRQDPGQGLRLIYYSQIVNDFQKGDIAEGYSVSREKKESFPLTVTSAQKNPTAFYLCASSIDLTFGDTFGSGTRLTVV.

V is TRBV5-1 and J is TRBJ2-1; weak D call: TRBD1 (6 bases). CDR1 is SGHRS, CDR2 YFSETQ, per germline. Between the trimmed V and J ends, which lost 5 bases and 5 bases, there was a span of 11 bases. The CDR3 totals 13 residues. In DNA form, the CDR3 reads TGCGCCAGCAGAATATGGGGGCACAATGAGCAGTTCTTC. Translating gives CASRIWGHNEQFF.

This chain links TRBV18 with TRBJ1-2; D remains unclear. There are 13 residues in the CDR3. Germline-derived CDR1 and CDR2 are KGHSH and LQKENI. The V end was cut by 0 bases, the J end by 6 bases, with 8 bases between. CDR3 nucleotide sequence: TGTGCCAGCTCACCACCGTCGAGGGATGGCTACACCTTC. As protein: CASSPPSRDGYTF.

This clone appeared many times. The chain combines TRBV6-1 with TRBJ1-6; weak D call: TRBD1 (5 bases). From germline, CDR1 is MNHNS and CDR2 SASEGT. There are 15 residues in the CDR3. Trimming shortened V by 3 bases and J by 2 bases, and 8 bases separated the two germline ends. For the CDR3, the DNA is TGTGCCAGCAGTGATGGGGCGCCCTATAATTCACCCCTCCACTTT. Encoded protein: CASSDGAPYNSPLHF.

The chain links TRBV7-6 to TRBJ1-4; D possibly corresponds to TRBD1 (5 bases). The CDR3 runs to 15 residues. Germline CDR1 and CDR2: SGHVS and FNYEAQ. V gave up 2 bases and J gave up 3 bases, with 10 bases separating them. The CDR3 spells CASSLPGGSNEKLFF. CDR3 nucleotides: TGTGCCAGCAGCTTACCGGGGGGGTCTAATGAAAAACTGTTTTTT.

J is TRBJ2-2 and V is TRBV10-3; TRBD2 matches at 9 bases. V was clipped by 8 bases and J by 4 bases; unmatched bases: 11. This CDR3 has 16 amino acids. The V gene's germline CDR1 is ENHRY and CDR2 SYGVKD. For the CDR3, the DNA is TGTGCCATCTTGGCGGGGGGGCGAGTCAGCACCGGGGAGCTGTTTTTT. Amino acid sequence: CAILAGGRVSTGELFF.

The V gene is TRBV3-1 (or the pseudogene TRBV3-2), the J gene TRBJ2-1; 9 nucleotides agree with TRBD1. The V segment lost 6 bases and the J segment 3 bases; nucleotides outside the gene matches: 6. CDR3 length: 15 residues. Germline CDR1 is LGHDT and CDR2 is YNNKEL (reference sequence). The CDR3 DNA is TGTGCCAGCAGATCGGACAGGGGTCTCTACAATGAGCAGTTCTTC. Its protein product is CASRSDRGLYNEQFF.

CDR3 protein: CASSMSGGVRYEQYF. Here the CDR3 DNA reads TGTGCCAGTAGTATGTCCGGCGGGGTTCGATACGAGCAGTACTTC. The chain couples TRBV19 to TRBJ2-7; D is possibly TRBD2 (6 bases). Germline assignment: CDR1 LNHDA and CDR2 SQIVND (reference sequence). The germline V and J ends were trimmed by 3 bases and 4 bases, with 16 bases remaining between them. This CDR3 has 15 amino acids.

The sample holds a few counts of this clone. V is TRBV9 and J is TRBJ2-7, with 9 bases that match TRBD1. The CDR3 is 15 residues long. The ends lost 5 bases at V and 1 base at J; junction bases unmatched: 7. CDR1 and CDR2 from the germline V gene are SGDLS and YYNGEE. CDR3: CASSAGTGWSYEQYF. CDR3 DNA sequence: TGTGCCAGCAGTGCCGGGACAGGGTGGTCCTACGAGCAGTACTTC.

The rearrangement uses TRBV18 and TRBJ1-5; no clear D gene. V was clipped by 5 bases and J by 7 bases, with 12 bases between them. The CDR3 is made up of 13 amino acids. Germline V CDR1 and CDR2: KGHSH, LQKENI. The CDR3 DNA sequence: TGTGCCAGCTCAGAAACAGTAAGGCAGCCCCAGCATTTT. Translated, it gives CASSETVRQPQHF.

The V gene is TRBV28, the J gene TRBJ2-7; tentative D call: TRBD1 (6 bases). CDR1 MDHEN and CDR2 SYDVKM come from the germline V gene. This CDR3 has 14 amino acids. With 4 bases removed from V and 1 base from J, the gap between germline ends came to 11 bases. The CDR3 sequence: CASSWQGSSYEQYF. CDR3 nucleotides: TGTGCCAGCAGTTGGCAGGGGTCTTCCTACGAGCAGTACTTC.

This chain uses TRBV21-1 with TRBJ2-7; TRBD1 was called by the table and not checked on the DNA. TRBV21-1 has pseudogene status. This CDR3 is 14 amino acids long. The CDR3 reads CASSGHRGYDEQYF. In DNA, the CDR3 is TGTGCCAGCAGCGGTCACAGGGGTTACGACGAGCAGTACTTC.

The V gene is TRBV4-1, the J gene TRBJ1-1; D is unresolved. Looked up from germline, CDR1 is MGHRA and CDR2 is YSYEKL. V shed 1 base and J shed 4 bases, with 13 bases lying between them. There are 15 residues in the CDR3. CDR3 DNA sequence: TGCGCCAGCAGCCAAGCCCCAGGTTTAACCACTGAAGCTTTCTTT. Its protein is CASSQAPGLTTEAFF.

The genes are TRBV3-1 (or the pseudogene TRBV3-2) and TRBJ2-1; TRBD1 might be the D (5 bases). The germline gives CDR1 LGHDT, CDR2 YNNKEL (reference sequence). The CDR3 spans 12 residues. Between the trimmed V and J ends, which lost 4 bases and 7 bases, there was a span of 8 bases. The CDR3 DNA reads as TGTGCCAGCAGCCGTCAGGGAAATGAGCAGTTCTTC. Its translation is CASSRQGNEQFF.

The V and J genes are TRBV14 and TRBJ2-2; 7 bases are a match to TRBD2. The germline CDR1 and CDR2 sequences are SGHDN and FVKESK. The ends lost 4 bases at V and 6 bases at J; junction bases unmatched: 8. CDR3 length: 15 amino acids. The CDR3 here is CASSRPGTSAGELFF. For the CDR3, the DNA is TGTGCCAGCAGCCGACCGGGTACTAGCGCCGGGGAGCTGTTTTTT. Combining the CDR3 with reference TRBV14 and TRBJ2-2 gives the whole variable domain EAGVTQFPSHSVIEKGQTVTLRCDPISGHDNLYWYRRVMGKEIKFLLHFVKESKQDESGMPNNRFLAERTGGTYSTLKVQPAELEDSGVYFCASSRPGTSAGELFFGEGSRLTVL.

The genes are TRBV7-9 and TRBJ1-2; 10 bases agree with TRBD1. Trimming removed 5 bases from V and 8 bases from J; junction bases left unmatched: 14. Germline CDR1 is SEHNR and CDR2 is FQNEAQ (reference sequence). The CDR3 has 16 amino acids. CDR3 protein: CASSRPGTGAFGGYTF. CDR3 bases: TGTGCCAGCAGCCGTCCCGGGACAGGGGCCTTTGGGGGCTACACCTTC.

V and J are TRBV18 and TRBJ2-5; TRBD1 matches at 9 bases. CDR3 length: 16 amino acids. Germline loops: CDR1 KGHSH, CDR2 LQKENI. The J segment lost 2 bases and the V segment lost 3 bases, leaving 7 bases of the junction unmatched. The CDR3 DNA follows: TGTGCCAGCTCACCTAGGGGACAGGGAAAACAAGAGACCCAGTACTTC. Amino acid sequence: CASSPRGQGKQETQYF.

The CDR3 sequence is CASSAPLRPDTQYF. The CDR3 DNA reads TGCGCCAGCAGCGCACCCCTGAGGCCAGATACGCAGTATTTT. J is TRBJ2-3 and V is TRBV5-1; the D is unclear. The CDR3 is made up of 14 amino acids. Germline assignment: CDR1 SGHRS and CDR2 YFSETQ. The V gene lost 4 bases and the J gene lost 4 bases, with 13 bases spanning the gap.

The chain employs TRBV5-6 and TRBJ1-1, with 7 bases that match TRBD1. The V segment lost 4 bases and the J segment 1 base; nucleotides outside the gene matches: 4. The germline V gene encodes CDR1 SGHDT and CDR2 YYEEEE. The CDR3 sequence is 14 residues long. In nucleotides, the CDR3 is TGTGCCAGCAGCCAACAGGGGCGGAACACTGAAGCTTTCTTT. Protein product: CASSQQGRNTEAFF.

The rearrangement uses TRBV7-9 and TRBJ1-2, with unresolved D. Between the trimmed V and J ends, which lost 4 bases and 4 bases, there was a span of 19 bases. Germline V gene sequence: CDR1 SEHNR, CDR2 FQNEAQ (reference sequence). The CDR3 contains 16 residues. The CDR3 sequence: CASSYGLGYNVYGYTF. CDR3 nucleotides: TGTGCCAGCAGCTACGGACTTGGGTACAATGTCTATGGCTACACCTTC. The full variable domain, completed using reference TRBV7-9 and TRBJ1-2, is DTGVSQNPRHKITKRGQNVTFRCDPISEHNRLYWYRQTLGQGPEFLTYFQNEAQLEKSRLLSDRFSAERPKGSFSTLEIQRTEQGDSAMYLCASSYGLGYNVYGYTFGSGTRLTVV.